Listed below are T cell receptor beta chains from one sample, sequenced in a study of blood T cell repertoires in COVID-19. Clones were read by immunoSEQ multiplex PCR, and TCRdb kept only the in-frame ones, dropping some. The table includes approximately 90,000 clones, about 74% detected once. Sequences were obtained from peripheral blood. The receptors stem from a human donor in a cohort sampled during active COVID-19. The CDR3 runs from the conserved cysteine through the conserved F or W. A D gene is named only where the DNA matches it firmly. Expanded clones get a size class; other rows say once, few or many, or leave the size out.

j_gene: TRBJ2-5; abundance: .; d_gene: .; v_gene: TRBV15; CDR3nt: TGTGCCACCAGCAGGTATCATGAGTCCAACGGGGAGACCCAGTACTTC; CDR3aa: CATSRYHESNGETQYF
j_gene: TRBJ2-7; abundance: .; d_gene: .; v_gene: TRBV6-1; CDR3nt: TGTGCCAGCAGTGAGGGGGGGGCGAAGGGATCCTACGAGCAGTACTTC; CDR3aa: CASSEGGAKGSYEQYF
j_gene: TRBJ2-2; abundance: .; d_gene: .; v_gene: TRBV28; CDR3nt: TGTGCCAGCAGTTATCGACAGGCGTCCGGGGAGCTGTTTTTT; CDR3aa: CASSYRQASGELFF
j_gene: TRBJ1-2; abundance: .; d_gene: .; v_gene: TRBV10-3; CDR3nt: TGTGCCACCAGACAGAGTCCTAACTATGGCTACACCTTC; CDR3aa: CATRQSPNYGYTF
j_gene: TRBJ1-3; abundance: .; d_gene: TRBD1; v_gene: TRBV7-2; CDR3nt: TGTGCCAGCAGCCTGGGGACAGGCGGAAACACCATATATTTT; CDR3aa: CASSLGTGGNTIYF
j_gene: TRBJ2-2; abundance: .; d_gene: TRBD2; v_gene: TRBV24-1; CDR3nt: TGTGCCACGGGACTAGCGGAACACACCGGGGAGCTGTTTTTT; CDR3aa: CATGLAEHTGELFF
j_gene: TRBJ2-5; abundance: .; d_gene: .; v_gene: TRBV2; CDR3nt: TGTGCCAGCAGCGTCCAAGAGACCCAGTACTTC; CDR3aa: CASSVQETQYF
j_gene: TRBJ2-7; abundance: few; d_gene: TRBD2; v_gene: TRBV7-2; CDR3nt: TGTGCCAGCAGCTTAGTCGGACTAGTCTACGAGCAGTACTTC; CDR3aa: CASSLVGLVYEQYF
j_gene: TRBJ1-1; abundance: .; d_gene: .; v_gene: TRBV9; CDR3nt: TGTGCCAGCAGCGTATCCGGTATTAGTGAAGCTTTCTTT; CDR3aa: CASSVSGISEAFF
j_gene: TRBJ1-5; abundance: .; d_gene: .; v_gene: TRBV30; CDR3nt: TGTGCCTGGAGCAGGGCCAGCAATCAGCCCCAGCATTTT; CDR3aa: CAWSRASNQPQHF
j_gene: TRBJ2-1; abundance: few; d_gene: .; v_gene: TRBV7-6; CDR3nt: TGTGCCAGCAGCTTACAGCGGGTATCCTACAATGAGCAGTTCTTC; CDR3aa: CASSLQRVSYNEQFF
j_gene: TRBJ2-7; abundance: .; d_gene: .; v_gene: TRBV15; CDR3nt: TGTGCCACCAGCAAGGGAGGGGGGAAATCCTACGAGCAGTACTTC; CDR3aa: CATSKGGGKSYEQYF
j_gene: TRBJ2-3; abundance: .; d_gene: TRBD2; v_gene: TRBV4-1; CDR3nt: TGCGCCAGCAGCCAAGGGCTTGGACTAGCGGGAGACCATCGCACAGATACGCAGTATTTT; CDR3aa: CASSQGLGLAGDHRTDTQYF
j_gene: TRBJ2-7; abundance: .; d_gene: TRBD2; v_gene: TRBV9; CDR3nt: TGTGCCAGCAGCGCATCCCCACTAGCGCCTTCCCCCACGAGCTCCTACGAGCAGTACTTC; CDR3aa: CASSASPLAPSPTSSYEQYF
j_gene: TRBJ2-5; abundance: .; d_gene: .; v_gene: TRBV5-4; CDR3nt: TGTGCCAGCAGCTTCTCAGAGACCCAGTACTTC; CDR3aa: CASSFSETQYF
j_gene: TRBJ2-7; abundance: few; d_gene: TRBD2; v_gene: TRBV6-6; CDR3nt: TGTGCCAGCACACACCGGACTAGCGGAGGAACCTACGAGCAGTACTTC; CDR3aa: CASTHRTSGGTYEQYF
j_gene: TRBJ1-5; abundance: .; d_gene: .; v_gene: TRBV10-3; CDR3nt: TGTGCCATCAGTGAGTCGGAGGGCAATCAGCCCCAGCATTTT; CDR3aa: CAISESEGNQPQHF
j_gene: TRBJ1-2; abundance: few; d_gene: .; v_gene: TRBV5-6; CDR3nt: TGTGCCAGCAGCTTGCGGCTAGGTCAGGGCCCCCTCTATGGCTACACCTTC; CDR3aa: CASSLRLGQGPLYGYTF
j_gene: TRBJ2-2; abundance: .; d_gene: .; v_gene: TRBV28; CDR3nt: TGTGCCAGCAGTTTATGGACAAAGAACACCGGGGAGCTGTTTTTT; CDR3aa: CASSLWTKNTGELFF
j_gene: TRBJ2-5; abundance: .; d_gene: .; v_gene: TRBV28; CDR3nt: TGTGCCACCTTAAGACAGTTCCAAGAGACCCAGTACTTC; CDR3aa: CATLRQFQETQYF
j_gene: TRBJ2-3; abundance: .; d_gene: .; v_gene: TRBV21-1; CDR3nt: TGTGCCAGCAGCAAAAAGCGCATTGCGGGCGCGTGCGGGGACCCAGATACGCAGTATTTT; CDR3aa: CASSKKRIAGACGDPDTQYF
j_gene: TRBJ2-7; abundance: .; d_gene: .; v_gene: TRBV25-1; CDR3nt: TGTGCCAGCAAGGAGGTTGAGCAGTACTTC; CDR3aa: CASKEVEQYF
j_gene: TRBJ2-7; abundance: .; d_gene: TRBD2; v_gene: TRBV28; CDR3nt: TGTGCCAGCAGTCCGATGACTCCCAGCGGGAGTTGGGAGCAGTACTTC; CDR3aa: CASSPMTPSGSWEQYF
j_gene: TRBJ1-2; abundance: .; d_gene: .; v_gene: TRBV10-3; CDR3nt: TGTGCCATCAGTGGGTCTCAGGGAGGTAGGATCGGAGGCTACACCTTC; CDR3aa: CAISGSQGGRIGGYTF
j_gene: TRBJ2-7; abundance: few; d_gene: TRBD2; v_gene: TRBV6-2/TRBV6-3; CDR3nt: TGTGCCAGCAGTTACAAAGCTAGCGGAAGCTCCTACGAGCAGTACTTC; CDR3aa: CASSYKASGSSYEQYF
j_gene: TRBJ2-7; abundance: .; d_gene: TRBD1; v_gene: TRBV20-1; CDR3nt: TGCAGTGCTAACAGGGGACGTGAGCAGTACTTC; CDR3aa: CSANRGREQYF
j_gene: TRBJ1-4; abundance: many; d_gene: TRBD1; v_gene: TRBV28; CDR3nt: TGTGCCAGCAGTCCGACAGGGTTTGAAAAACTGTTTTTT; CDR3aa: CASSPTGFEKLFF
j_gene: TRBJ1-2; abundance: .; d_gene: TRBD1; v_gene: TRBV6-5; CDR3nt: TGTGCCAGCAGATCTGGGACAGCCTATGGCTACACCTTC; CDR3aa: CASRSGTAYGYTF
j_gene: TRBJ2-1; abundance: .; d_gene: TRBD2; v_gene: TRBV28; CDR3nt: TGTGCCAGCGCCCCGACTAGCGGCTCCTACAATGAGCAGTTCTTC; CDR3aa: CASAPTSGSYNEQFF
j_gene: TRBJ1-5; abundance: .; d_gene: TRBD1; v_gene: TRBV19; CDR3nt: TGTGCCAGTACCCAGGGGGCAGGCGTTCAGCCCCAGCATTTT; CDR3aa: CASTQGAGVQPQHF
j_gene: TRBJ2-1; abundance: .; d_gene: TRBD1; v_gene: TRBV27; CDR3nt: TGTGCCAGCAGCCCGGGGGACAGGGGGCGCGGTAATGAGCAGTTCTTC; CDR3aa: CASSPGDRGRGNEQFF
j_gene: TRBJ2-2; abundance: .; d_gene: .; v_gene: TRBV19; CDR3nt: TGTGCCAGTAGTATCAAGGGGGCGGGAGGTCATACCGGGGAGCTGTTTTTT; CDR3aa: CASSIKGAGGHTGELFF
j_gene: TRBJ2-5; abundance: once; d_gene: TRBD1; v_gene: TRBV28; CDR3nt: TGTGCCAGCAGTTCCCTAGGGGGCTGGGAGACCCAGTACTTC; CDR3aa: CASSSLGGWETQYF
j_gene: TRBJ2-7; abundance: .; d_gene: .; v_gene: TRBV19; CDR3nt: TGTGCCAGTAGTAGGGACTTCATCTACGAGCAGTACTTC; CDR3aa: CASSRDFIYEQYF
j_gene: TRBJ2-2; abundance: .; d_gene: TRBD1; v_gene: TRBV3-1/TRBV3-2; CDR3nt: TGTGCCAGCAGACAAACAGGGGGAAGGGGCGGGGAGCTGTTTTTT; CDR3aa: CASRQTGGRGGELFF
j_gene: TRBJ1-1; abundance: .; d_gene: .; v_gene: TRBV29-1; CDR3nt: TGCAGCGTCGTGAGGCCCAACACTGAAGCTTTCTTT; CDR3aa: CSVVRPNTEAFF
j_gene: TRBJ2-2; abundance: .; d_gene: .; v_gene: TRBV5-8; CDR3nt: TGTGCCAGCAGCTTTTTGACAGCACACACCGGGGAGCTGTTTTTT; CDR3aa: CASSFLTAHTGELFF
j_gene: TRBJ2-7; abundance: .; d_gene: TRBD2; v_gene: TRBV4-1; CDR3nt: TGCGCCAGCAGCCAAGATCGCCTAGCGGGAGTCTTGAAGTACGAGCAGTACTTC; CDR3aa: CASSQDRLAGVLKYEQYF
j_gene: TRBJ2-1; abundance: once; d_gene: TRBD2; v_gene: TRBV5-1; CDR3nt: TGCGCCAGCATCTGGACTAGCGGGGCACCCAGTGAGCAGTTCTTC; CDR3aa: CASIWTSGAPSEQFF
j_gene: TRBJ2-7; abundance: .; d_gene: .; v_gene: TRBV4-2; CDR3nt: TGTGCCAGCAGCCAAGATATGGACACAGGGTTCGACGAGCAGTACTTC; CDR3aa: CASSQDMDTGFDEQYF
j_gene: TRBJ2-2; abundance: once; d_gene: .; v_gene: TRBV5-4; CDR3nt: TGTGCCAGCAGCTTGGACCCAGGGGAGTACGCCGGGGAGCTGTTTTTT; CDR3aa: CASSLDPGEYAGELFF
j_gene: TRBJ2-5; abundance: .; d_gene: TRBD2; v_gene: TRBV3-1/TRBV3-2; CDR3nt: TGTGCCAGCAGCCAAAGGACTAGCCAAGAGACCCAGTACTTC; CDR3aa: CASSQRTSQETQYF
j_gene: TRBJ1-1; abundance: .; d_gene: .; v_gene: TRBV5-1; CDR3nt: TGCGCCAGCAGCCGGATGGGGGGGTCCACTGAAGCTTTCTTT; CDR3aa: CASSRMGGSTEAFF
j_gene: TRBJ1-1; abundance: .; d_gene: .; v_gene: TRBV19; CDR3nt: TGTGCCAGTAATAGGCAGGCGAACACTGAAGCTTTCTTT; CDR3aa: CASNRQANTEAFF
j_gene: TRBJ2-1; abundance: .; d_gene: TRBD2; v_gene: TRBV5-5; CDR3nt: TGTGCCAGCAGCTTGGGAGGGGGACTAGTGATGGGCAATGAGCAGTTCTTC; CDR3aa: CASSLGGGLVMGNEQFF
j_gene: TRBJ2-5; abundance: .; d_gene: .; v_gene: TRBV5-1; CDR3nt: TGCGCCAGCAGCTCGGGACATAAAGGGGAGACCCAGTACTTC; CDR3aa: CASSSGHKGETQYF
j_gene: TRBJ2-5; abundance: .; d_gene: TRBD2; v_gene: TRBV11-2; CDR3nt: TGTGCCAGCAGCCCCGGGACTAGCGGGTCCCTAGGGACCCAGTACTTC; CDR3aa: CASSPGTSGSLGTQYF
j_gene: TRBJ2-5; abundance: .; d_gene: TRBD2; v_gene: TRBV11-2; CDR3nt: TGTGCCAGCAGCTTATTCCTAGCGGAAGAGACCCAGTACTTC; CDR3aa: CASSLFLAEETQYF
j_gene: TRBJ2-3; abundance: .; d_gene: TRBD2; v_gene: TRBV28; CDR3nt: TGTGCCAGCAGTCCCATAGCGGGGGGCACAGATACGCAGTATTTT; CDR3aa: CASSPIAGGTDTQYF
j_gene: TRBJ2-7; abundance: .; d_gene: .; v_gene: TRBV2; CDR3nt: TGTGCCAGCAGACAGGATGCCTACGAGCAGTACTTC; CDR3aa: CASRQDAYEQYF
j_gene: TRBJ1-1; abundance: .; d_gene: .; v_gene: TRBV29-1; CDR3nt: TGCAGTTCTGGACATACTAACACTGAAGCTTTCTTT; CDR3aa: CSSGHTNTEAFF
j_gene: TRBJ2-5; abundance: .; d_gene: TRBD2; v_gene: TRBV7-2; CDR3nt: TGTGCCAGCAGCTGGGAGGGCCTGTGGGTTGAGACCCAGTACTTC; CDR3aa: CASSWEGLWVETQYF
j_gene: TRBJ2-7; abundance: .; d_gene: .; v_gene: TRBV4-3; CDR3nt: TGCGCCAGCAGCCAAGATCGGGCCTACGAGCAGTACTTC; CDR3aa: CASSQDRAYEQYF
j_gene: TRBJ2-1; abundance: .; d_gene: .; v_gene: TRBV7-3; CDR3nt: TGTGCCAGCAGCCCGGGACACGGTTACAATGAGCAGTTCTTC; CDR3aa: CASSPGHGYNEQFF
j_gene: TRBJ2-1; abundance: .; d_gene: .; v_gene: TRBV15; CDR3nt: TGTGCCACCAGCGGGACCCAAGGAGGGTTCTACAATGAGCAGTTCTTC; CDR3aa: CATSGTQGGFYNEQFF
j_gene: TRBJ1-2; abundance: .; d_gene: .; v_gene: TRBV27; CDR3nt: TGTGCCAGCAGTCTAGGATCCGGGATCCGGGGTGGCTACACCTTC; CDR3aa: CASSLGSGIRGGYTF